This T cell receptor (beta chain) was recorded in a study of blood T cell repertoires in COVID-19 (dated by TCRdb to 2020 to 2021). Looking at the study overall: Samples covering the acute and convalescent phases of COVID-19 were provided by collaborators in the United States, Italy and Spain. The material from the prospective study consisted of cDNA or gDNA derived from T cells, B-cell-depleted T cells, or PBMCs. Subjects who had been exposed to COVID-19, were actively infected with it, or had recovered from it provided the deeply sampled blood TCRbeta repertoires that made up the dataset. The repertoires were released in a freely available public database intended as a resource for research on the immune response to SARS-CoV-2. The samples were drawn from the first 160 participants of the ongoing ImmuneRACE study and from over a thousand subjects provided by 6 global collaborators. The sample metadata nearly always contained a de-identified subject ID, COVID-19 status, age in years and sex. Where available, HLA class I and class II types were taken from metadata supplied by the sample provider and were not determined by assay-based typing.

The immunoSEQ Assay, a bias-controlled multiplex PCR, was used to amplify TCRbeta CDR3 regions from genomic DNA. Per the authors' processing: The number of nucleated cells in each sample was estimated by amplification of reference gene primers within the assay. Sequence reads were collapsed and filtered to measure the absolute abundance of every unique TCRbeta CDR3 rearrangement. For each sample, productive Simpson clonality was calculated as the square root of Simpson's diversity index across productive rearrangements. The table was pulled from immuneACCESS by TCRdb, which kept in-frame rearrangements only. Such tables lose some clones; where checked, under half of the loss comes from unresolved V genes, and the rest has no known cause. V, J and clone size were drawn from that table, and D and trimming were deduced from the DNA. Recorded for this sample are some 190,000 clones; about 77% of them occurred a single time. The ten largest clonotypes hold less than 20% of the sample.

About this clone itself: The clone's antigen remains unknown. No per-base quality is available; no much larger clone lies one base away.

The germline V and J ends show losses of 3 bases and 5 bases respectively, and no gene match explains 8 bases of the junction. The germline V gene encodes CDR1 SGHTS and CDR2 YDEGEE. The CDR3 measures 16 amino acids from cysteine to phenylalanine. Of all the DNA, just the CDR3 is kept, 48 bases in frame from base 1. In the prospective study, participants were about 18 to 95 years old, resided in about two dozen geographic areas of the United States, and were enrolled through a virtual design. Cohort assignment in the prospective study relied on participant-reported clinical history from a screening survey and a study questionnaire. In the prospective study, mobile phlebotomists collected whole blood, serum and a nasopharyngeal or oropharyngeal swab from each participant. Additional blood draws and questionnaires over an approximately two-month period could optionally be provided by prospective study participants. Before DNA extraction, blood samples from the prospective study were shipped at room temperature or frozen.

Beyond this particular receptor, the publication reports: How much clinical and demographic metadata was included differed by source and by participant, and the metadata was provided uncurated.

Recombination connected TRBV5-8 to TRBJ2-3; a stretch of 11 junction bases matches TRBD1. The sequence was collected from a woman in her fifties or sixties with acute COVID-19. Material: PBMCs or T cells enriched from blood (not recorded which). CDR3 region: CASSSESGTGGDTQYF. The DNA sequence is TGTGCCAGCAGCTCGGAGTCCGGGACAGGGGGAGATACGCAGTATTTT.